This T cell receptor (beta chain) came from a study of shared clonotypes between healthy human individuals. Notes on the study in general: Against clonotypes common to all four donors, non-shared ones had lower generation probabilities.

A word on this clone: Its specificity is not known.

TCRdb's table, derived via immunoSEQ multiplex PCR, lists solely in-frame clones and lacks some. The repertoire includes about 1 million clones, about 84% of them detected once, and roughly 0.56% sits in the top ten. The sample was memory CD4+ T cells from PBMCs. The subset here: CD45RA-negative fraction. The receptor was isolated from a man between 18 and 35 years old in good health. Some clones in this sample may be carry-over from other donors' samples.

In DNA form, the CDR3 reads TGTGCCAGCAGGAGACAGGGTAGCAATCAGCCCCAGCATTTT. This encodes CASRRQGSNQPQHF. The chain couples TRBV28 to TRBJ1-5, with 7 bases identical to TRBD1. Germline V gives CDR1 MDHEN, CDR2 SYDVKM. V trimming: 6 bases; J trimming: 0 bases; junction bases outside the gene matches: 2. The CDR3 contains 14 residues.